The 20 T cell receptor beta chains below were found in one sample sequenced in a study of beta chain features in type 1 diabetes. Sequenced material consisted of expressed TCRB transcripts (all of the isolated RNA was reverse transcribed). Measured with immunoSEQ multiplex PCR; TCRdb has only the in-frame clones, and not every one. The sample carries more than 60,000 clones, roughly three fifths recorded once. Sequenced sample: Tregs from blood. All receptors come from a woman aged 18-29 years in good health.

This clone was observed a few times. The chain couples TRBV18 to TRBJ1-5; weak D call: TRBD1 (6 bases). Germline V lookup: CDR1 KGHSH, CDR2 LQKENI. V was cut by 2 bases and J by 11 bases, with 10 bases left in between. The CDR3 has 12 residues. CDR3 sequence reads: CASSPVAGAQHF. The CDR3 DNA reads as TGTGCCAGCTCACCAGTGGCAGGGGCCCAGCATTTT.

This chain connects TRBV9 to TRBJ2-3; TRBD2 aligns across 8 bases. CDR1 SGDLS and CDR2 YYNGEE come from the germline V gene. Germline trimming cut 0 bases from V and 4 bases from J; bases unmatched to any gene: 7. This CDR3 has 16 amino acids. The CDR3 sequence is CASSVGAGGVADTQYF. CDR3 in DNA: TGTGCCAGCAGCGTAGGGGCGGGAGGTGTTGCAGATACGCAGTATTTT.

Sample share makes this clone medium-sized. The chain combines TRBV9 with TRBJ2-1; unclear D gene. V lost 0 bases and J lost 7, with 11 bases in between. The CDR3 has 14 amino acids. Germline V lookup: CDR1 SGDLS, CDR2 YYNGEE. The CDR3 loop reads CASSVAPERNEQFF. The CDR3 DNA reads as TGTGCCAGCAGCGTAGCCCCAGAGAGGAATGAGCAGTTCTTC. Full variable domain (rest looked up from reference TRBV9 and TRBJ2-1): DSGVTQTPKHLITATGQRVTLRCSPRSGDLSVYWYQQSLDQGLQFLIQYYNGEERAKGNILERFSAQQFPDLHSELNLSSLELGDSALYFCASSVAPERNEQFFGPGTRLTVL.

This clone was seen a few times. The chain uses TRBV28 and TRBJ1-4; the match to TRBD1 covers 9 bases. CDR1 is MDHEN, CDR2 SYDVKM, per germline. CDR3 length equals 15 residues. Trimming at V came to 10 bases and at J to 5 bases, leaving 11 bases not matched to a gene. This CDR3 is CATQLGQGPNEKLFF. In DNA, the CDR3 is TGTGCCACCCAGTTGGGACAGGGTCCCAATGAAAAACTGTTTTTT.

This chain joins TRBV30 and TRBJ1-6; no firm D call. V was shortened by 5 bases and J by 8 bases, with 13 bases between the two germline ends. Looked up from germline, CDR1 is GTSNPN and CDR2 is SVGIG (reference sequence). This CDR3 is 13 amino acids long. This CDR3 reads CAWARSGYSPLHF. The CDR3, as DNA: TGTGCCTGGGCACGGAGTGGGTATTCACCCCTCCACTTT.

J is TRBJ2-7 and V is TRBV19, with 13 bases aligning to TRBD2. V was clipped by 6 bases and J by 2 bases; unmatched bases: 4. The CDR3 sequence is 15 residues long. CDR1 is LNHDA and CDR2 is SQIVND in the germline V gene (reference sequence). CDR3 region: CASRAGLAGAYEQYF. CDR3 sequence (DNA): TGTGCCAGTAGGGCCGGACTAGCGGGGGCCTACGAGCAGTACTTC.

This clone was seen a single time. The chain links TRBV5-6 to TRBJ2-2; no reliable D call. The CDR3 has 15 residues. Germline CDR1 SGHDT, CDR2 YYEEEE. Trimming pared 3 bases from V and 0 bases from J, leaving 9 bases between. CDR3: CASSWQASNTGELFF. CDR3 DNA: TGTGCCAGCAGCTGGCAGGCATCGAACACCGGGGAGCTGTTTTTT.

This clone appeared a few times. The V and J genes are TRBV11-2 and TRBJ2-7; a weak D match, TRBD1 (5 bases). Trimming left V 5 bases short and J 0 bases short, with 14 bases between. Germline CDR1 SGHAT, CDR2 FQNNGV. This CDR3 region has 15 residues. CDR3: CASSPRTIISYEQYF. CDR3 sequence (DNA): TGTGCCAGCAGCCCGCGGACAATAATCTCCTACGAGCAGTACTTC.

This clone was detected once. This sequence joins TRBV5-1 and TRBJ2-3, with a possible D match to TRBD1 (6 bases). CDR3 length: 14 amino acids. Germline CDR1 SGHRS, CDR2 YFSETQ. The V end was cut by 1 base, the J end by 1 base, with 7 bases between. CDR3 sequence: CASSLKGGTDTQYF. Written as DNA, the CDR3 is TGCGCCAGCAGCTTGAAGGGGGGCACAGATACGCAGTATTTT.

The V and J genes are TRBV4-1 and TRBJ1-1; TRBD1 aligns across 7 bases. The ends lost 4 bases at V and 1 base at J; junction bases unmatched: 9. CDR1 is MGHRA, CDR2 YSYEKL, per germline. CDR3 length: 16 residues. This chain's CDR3 is CASSRVPTGENTEAFF. The CDR3 region has the DNA TGCGCCAGCAGCCGAGTCCCCACAGGGGAGAACACTGAAGCTTTCTTT.

The chain combines TRBV9 with TRBJ1-2; 8 bases are shared with TRBD1. Germline CDR1 and CDR2: SGDLS and YYNGEE. The ends lost 0 bases at V and 2 bases at J; junction bases unmatched: 3. The CDR3 spans 15 residues. The CDR3 is CASSVEAGGNYGYTF. The CDR3 bases are TGTGCCAGCAGCGTAGAGGCAGGGGGCAACTATGGCTACACCTTC.

V is TRBV25-1 and J is TRBJ2-3; D might be TRBD1 (5 bases). Trimming left V 1 base short and J 8 bases short, with 19 bases between. The CDR3 has 16 residues. Looked up from germline, CDR1 is MGHDK and CDR2 is SYGVNS. In DNA form, the CDR3 reads TGTGCCAGCAGTGAATCCAGCCCAGGGTGGGGTAGTACGCAGTATTTT. It encodes CASSESSPGWGSTQYF.

This sequence joins TRBV7-3 and TRBJ2-3; TRBD2 matches 7 bases. Germline loops: CDR1 SGHTA, CDR2 FQGTGA. V shed 5 bases, J shed 11 bases, and the junction held 13 bases outside the gene matches. The CDR3 is 14 amino acids. The CDR3: CASSVLGRGGRQYF. CDR3 in DNA: TGTGCCAGCAGCGTCTTAGGCCGGGGAGGGAGGCAGTATTTT.

The chain recombines TRBV4-1 with TRBJ1-1; no clear D gene. CDR1 and CDR2 (germline): MGHRA, YSYEKL. Trimming removed 0 bases at V and 6 bases at J, with 8 bases between. The CDR3 is made up of 13 amino acids. The chain's CDR3 is CASSQDRRSEAFF. The CDR3 DNA sequence: TGCGCCAGCAGCCAAGATCGTCGGTCTGAAGCTTTCTTT.

DNA of the CDR3: TGTGCCAGCAGTGTCCAGGGCAATCAGCCCCAGCATTTT. This encodes CASSVQGNQPQHF. This chain uses TRBV6-1 with TRBJ1-5; D remains ambiguous. Germline CDR1 and CDR2: MNHNS and SASEGT. Trimming removed 4 bases at V and 2 bases at J, with 6 bases between. The CDR3 runs to 13 residues.

This clone has only one observation. This chain connects TRBV5-6 to TRBJ1-2, with D perhaps matching TRBD1 (5 bases). The CDR3 has 12 amino acids. CDR1 is SGHDT and CDR2 is YYEEEE in the germline V gene. The V end lost 3 bases, the J end lost 4 bases, and 7 bases lay between the germline ends. CDR3 sequence: CASSSRVYGYTF. The CDR3 nucleotides are TGTGCCAGCAGCTCCAGGGTCTATGGCTACACCTTC.

This clone was picked up a small number of times. The chain carries TRBV7-9 and TRBJ1-1; D may be TRBD1 (5 bases). CDR1 SEHNR and CDR2 FQNEAQ come from the germline V gene (reference sequence). The CDR3 covers 13 residues. Trimming stripped 3 bases from V and 11 bases from J, with 16 bases between. The CDR3 DNA reads as TGTGCCAGCAGCTTCGACAGCCTGATGGGGGCTTTCTTT. Protein sequence: CASSFDSLMGAFF.

The chain has TRBV27 and TRBJ2-2; 10 bases match TRBD2. The CDR3 extends over 14 amino acids. Germline lookup yields CDR1 MNHEY and CDR2 SMNVEV (reference sequence). Unmatched junction bases numbered 2, after V lost 7 bases and J lost 3 bases. The CDR3 sequence: CASNLAGDTGELFF. The CDR3 region has the DNA TGTGCCAGCAACCTAGCGGGAGACACCGGGGAGCTGTTTTTT.

This chain uses TRBV10-2 with TRBJ2-5, with 7 nucleotides matching TRBD1. The J call may be in error: the DNA end matches TRBJ2-7 better. The CDR3 is made up of 15 amino acids. Germline lookup yields CDR1 WSHSY and CDR2 SAAADI. CDR3: CASRLLQGTLYEQYF. The CDR3 DNA sequence: TGCGCCAGCAGATTGTTACAGGGGACCCTCTACGAGCAGTACTTC.

The chain has TRBV27 and TRBJ2-5; 11 positions match TRBD1. Germline loops: CDR1 MNHEY, CDR2 SMNVEV (reference sequence). J was trimmed by 4 bases and V by 5 bases; bases with no gene match: 6. The length of the CDR3 is 15 residues. The CDR3 loop reads CASSRGDRGVETQYF. The CDR3 nucleotides read TGTGCCAGCAGTCGAGGGGACAGGGGGGTAGAGACCCAGTACTTC.